Following are 8 T cell receptor beta chains from one sample sequenced in a study of control samples from healthy donors and cancer patients. Sequenced by immunoSEQ multiplex PCR; TCRdb stores in-frame clones only, minus some. The sample carries around 74,000 clones, roughly 92% recorded once. The material sequenced was blood. All receptors come from a woman aged 55-69 years in good health.

The rearrangement uses TRBV5-1 and TRBJ1-1; 8 bases fit TRBD1. Germline CDR1 reads SGHRS; CDR2 reads YFSETQ. V shed 4 bases, J shed 1 base, and the junction held 12 bases outside the gene matches. This CDR3 comprises 17 residues. Here the CDR3 DNA reads TGCGCCAGCAGCCCCGGGTCAGGGGGCTTGGGGAACACTGAAGCTTTCTTT. It specifies CASSPGSGGLGNTEAFF.

The gene calls are TRBV24-1 and TRBJ1-2, with D perhaps matching TRBD1 (6 bases). V was cut by 2 bases and J by 2 bases, with 8 bases left in between. Germline V lookup: CDR1 KGHDR, CDR2 SFDVKD. The CDR3 has 14 amino acids. In DNA, the CDR3 is TGTGCCACCAGTGATTCACAGGGCAACTATGGCTACACCTTC. Translated: CATSDSQGNYGYTF.

This sequence joins TRBV30 and TRBJ1-1; no firm D call. CDR1 is GTSNPN and CDR2 is SVGIG in the germline V gene (reference sequence). V gave up 4 bases and J gave up 10 bases, with 16 bases separating them. This CDR3 is 12 amino acids long. DNA of the CDR3: TGTGCCTGGATATGGCAGGCTGGAAGAGCTTTCTTT. It codes for CAWIWQAGRAFF.

This chain connects TRBV30 to TRBJ1-3, with D tentatively TRBD1 (6 bases). The length of the CDR3 is 13 residues. Between the trimmed V and J ends, which lost 4 bases and 5 bases, there was a span of 12 bases. The germline gives CDR1 GTSNPN, CDR2 SVGIG (reference sequence). As DNA, the CDR3 is TGTGCCTGGACGTTTGGACAGAGAAACACCATATATTTT. Amino acids: CAWTFGQRNTIYF.

The chain couples TRBV28 to TRBJ1-3; D ambiguous. V gave up 6 bases and J gave up 0 bases, with 9 bases separating them. Germline V CDR1 and CDR2: MDHEN, SYDVKM. The CDR3 consists of 14 residues. DNA for the CDR3: TGTGCCAGCAGCACCGACTTCTCTGGAAACACCATATATTTT. Translation: CASSTDFSGNTIYF.

The chain joins TRBV10-1 to TRBJ2-2; 7 positions match TRBD1. The junction had 5 bases not matched to a gene; V was cut back by 1 base and J by 3 bases. This CDR3 spans 16 amino acids. Per the germline V gene, CDR1 is WNHNN and CDR2 is SYGVQD (reference sequence). The CDR3 reads CASSEFGQGDTGELFF. CDR3 nucleotide sequence: TGCGCCAGCAGTGAGTTTGGTCAGGGGGACACCGGGGAGCTGTTTTTT.

There are a few counts of this clone. The chain carries TRBV9 and TRBJ1-1; tentative D call: TRBD1 (5 bases). The germline CDR1 and CDR2 sequences are SGDLS and YYNGEE. Trimming left V 0 bases short and J 3 bases short, with 9 bases between. The CDR3 has 14 amino acids. CDR3 sequence (DNA): TGTGCCAGCAGCGTAGGGGGCTGGGACACTGAAGCTTTCTTT. This translates into CASSVGGWDTEAFF.

The V and J genes are TRBV18 and TRBJ1-5; D gene unclear. Trimming shortened V by 6 bases and J by 4 bases, and 10 bases separated the two germline ends. The germline gives CDR1 KGHSH, CDR2 LQKENI. The CDR3 has 13 residues. CDR3 in DNA: TGTGCCAGCTCCCCTGGGGTAAATCAGCCCCAGCATTTT. This sequence encodes CASSPGVNQPQHF.